The 16 T cell receptor beta chains in this list originate from one sample, sequenced in a study of blood T cell repertoires in COVID-19. TCRdb's table, derived via immunoSEQ multiplex PCR, lists solely in-frame clones and lacks some. Of hundreds of thousands of clones in the sample, approximately 86% are singletons; the top ten hold around 13%. The sequencing sample was made of peripheral blood. All receptors come from a woman in her sixties or seventies with COVID-19, enrolled during active disease.

This sequence joins TRBV19 and TRBJ1-2; possible D gene TRBD1, 5 bases. Trimming pared 7 bases from V and 5 bases from J, leaving 14 bases between. CDR3 length: 13 residues. Germline CDR1 is LNHDA and CDR2 is SQIVND (reference sequence). CDR3 sequence reads: CASTRGGEYGYTF. The CDR3 coding sequence is TGTGCCAGTACCCGAGGAGGGGAGTATGGCTACACCTTC.

As to this clone: The same CDR3 arises from other DNA sequences in this sample as well. This chain links TRBV5-1 with TRBJ2-5, with 12 bases lining up with TRBD2. This CDR3 region has 15 residues. CDR1 and CDR2 (germline): SGHRS, YFSETQ. Trimming cost V 0 bases and J 3 bases; bases outside gene matches: 0. Here the CDR3 DNA reads TGCGCCAGCAGCTTGGCTAGCGGGGGGGAAGAGACCCAGTACTTC. This translates into CASSLASGGEETQYF. The entire variable domain, with the rest obtained from reference TRBV5-1 and TRBJ2-5, is as follows: KAGVTQTPRYLIKTRGQQVTLSCSPISGHRSVSWYQQTPGQGLQFLFEYFSETQRNKGNFPGRFSGRQFSNSRSEMNVSTLELGDSALYLCASSLASGGEETQYFGPGTRLLVL.

The chain employs TRBV27 and TRBJ2-3, with TRBD2 identical over 8 bases. Germline V gives CDR1 MNHEY, CDR2 SMNVEV (reference sequence). CDR3 length: 16 amino acids. Trimming at V came to 3 bases and at J to 4 bases, leaving 9 bases not matched to a gene. The CDR3 nucleotides are TGTGCCAGCAGTTTGGAACGGGGGGGCCGAGCAGATACGCAGTATTTT. Amino acid sequence: CASSLERGGRADTQYF.

This chain links TRBV2 with TRBJ2-1, with D perhaps TRBD1 (6 bases). The CDR3 consists of 12 residues. Germline CDR1 SNHLY, CDR2 FYNNEI. V was pared by 8 bases and J by 5 bases, with 10 bases between. CDR3: CASWGQNNEQFF. CDR3 sequence (DNA): TGTGCCAGCTGGGGACAAAACAATGAGCAGTTCTTC. Looking up the rest from reference TRBV2 and TRBJ2-1 gives the full variable domain: EPEVTQTPSHQVTQMGQEVILRCVPISNHLYFYWYRQILGQKVEFLVSFYNNEISEKSEIFDDQFSVERPDGSNFTLKIRSTKLEDSAMYFCASWGQNNEQFFGPGTRLTVL.

The V gene is TRBV2, the J gene TRBJ2-2; 8 bases agree with TRBD2. The trim removed 2 bases at V and 5 bases at J, leaving 13 bases unmatched. The CDR3 runs 18 residues. CDR1 is SNHLY, CDR2 FYNNEI, per germline. The CDR3 DNA reads TGTGCCAGCAGTGAAAGGGGTCCGGGACTAGTGGGAACCGGGGAGCTGTTTTTT. Protein sequence: CASSERGPGLVGTGELFF.

This clone has just one count. The chain couples TRBV9 to TRBJ2-3, with 7 nucleotides matching TRBD2. Per germline, CDR1 SGDLS and CDR2 YYNGEE. The CDR3 is 15 amino acids. V shed 3 bases and J 8 bases; nucleotides not matched to a gene: 12. CDR3 sequence reads: CASSDLGGGDGTQYF. CDR3 DNA sequence: TGTGCCAGCAGCGACCTTGGGGGGGGTGATGGTACGCAGTATTTT. Variable domain in full (rest from reference TRBV9 and TRBJ2-3): DSGVTQTPKHLITATGQRVTLRCSPRSGDLSVYWYQQSLDQGLQFLIQYYNGEERAKGNILERFSAQQFPDLHSELNLSSLELGDSALYFCASSDLGGGDGTQYFGPGTRLTVL.

The chain employs TRBV5-1 and TRBJ1-4; 7 positions agree with TRBD1. Germline-derived CDR1 and CDR2 are SGHRS and YFSETQ. The CDR3 contains 14 residues. The V gene end was trimmed by 4 bases and the J gene end by 7 bases; junction bases not matched to a gene: 7. DNA of the CDR3: TGCGCCAGCAGCCGCGGGACAGTGGGTGAAAAACTGTTTTTT. Translating it yields CASSRGTVGEKLFF.

This rearrangement joins TRBV29-1 to TRBJ2-7; D is possibly TRBD2 (6 bases). Germline V gene data show CDR1 as SQVTM and CDR2 as ANQGSEA. This CDR3 spans 12 amino acids. V shed 3 bases and J shed 3 bases, with 9 bases lying between them. DNA for the CDR3: TGCAGCGTTGACGCCGGGAGCTACGAGCAGTACTTC. Translation: CSVDAGSYEQYF.

V is TRBV28 and J is TRBJ2-7; no firm D call. This CDR3 comprises 14 residues. Trimming left V 3 bases short and J 2 bases short, with 11 bases between. CDR1 and CDR2 from the germline V gene are MDHEN and SYDVKM. CDR3 nucleotides: TGTGCCAGCAGTTTTGCAGGCTATACCTACGAGCAGTACTTC. Its translation is CASSFAGYTYEQYF.

The V call is TRBV19, the J call TRBJ1-3, with D maybe TRBD1 (5 bases). The CDR3 covers 14 residues. Per the germline V gene, CDR1 is LNHDA and CDR2 is SQIVND (reference sequence). Trimming stripped 8 bases from V and 0 bases from J, with 11 bases between. In nucleotides, the CDR3 is TGTGCCAGTCATCAGGGAAGCTCTGGAAACACCATATATTTT. Translated, it gives CASHQGSSGNTIYF.

The gene calls are TRBV4-1 and TRBJ2-1, with 8 bases identical to TRBD2. J was trimmed by 4 bases and V by 2 bases; bases with no gene match: 4. The CDR3 spans 15 residues. Germline CDR1 MGHRA, CDR2 YSYEKL. CDR3 in amino acids: CASSQRLAGYNEQFF. The CDR3 DNA reads as TGCGCCAGCAGCCAAAGGTTAGCGGGGTACAATGAGCAGTTCTTC.

The chain has TRBV7-8 and TRBJ1-5, with 7 bases aligning to TRBD1. CDR1 and CDR2 from the germline V gene are SGHVS and FQNEAQ. This CDR3 is 16 amino acids long. Losses at the gene ends were 4 bases for V and 4 bases for J; bases not matched to a gene: 10. The CDR3 region has the DNA TGTGCCAGCAGCTCCGTAGGGGGACAGACAAATCAGCCCCAGCATTTT. It encodes CASSSVGGQTNQPQHF.

The V gene is TRBV19, the J gene TRBJ1-3, with unresolved D. The germline gives CDR1 LNHDA, CDR2 SQIVND (reference sequence). CDR3 size: 15 residues. V was shortened by 3 bases and J by 2 bases, with 11 bases between the two germline ends. The CDR3 region has the DNA TGTGCCAGTAGTATGATGGGCAGCACTGGAAACACCATATATTTT. The encoded protein is CASSMMGSTGNTIYF.

The V gene is TRBV2, the J gene TRBJ2-1; 8 nucleotides line up with TRBD2. The CDR3 contains 16 residues. CDR1 is SNHLY and CDR2 is FYNNEI in the germline V gene. The trim removed 6 bases at V and 0 bases at J, leaving 7 bases unmatched. CDR3 region: CASRVALAGSYNEQFF. CDR3 nucleotide sequence: TGTGCCAGCAGGGTGGCGCTAGCGGGCTCCTACAATGAGCAGTTCTTC.

The chain is built from TRBV5-6 and TRBJ1-2; 9 nucleotides align to TRBD1. V dropped 1 base and J dropped 4; count of bases not matched to a gene: 8. Germline CDR1 and CDR2: SGHDT and YYEEEE. The CDR3 contains 16 residues. The CDR3 region is CASSLMTGGAGYGYTF. The CDR3 DNA follows: TGTGCCAGCAGCTTGATGACAGGGGGAGCGGGCTATGGCTACACCTTC.

The CDR3 spells CSVEDLDRSYGYTF. The CDR3 DNA reads TGCAGCGTTGAAGATCTGGACAGGAGCTATGGCTACACCTTC. The chain has TRBV29-1 and TRBJ1-2, with 7 positions matching TRBD1. The CDR3 sequence is 14 residues long. The J segment lost 4 bases and the V segment lost 0 bases, leaving 5 bases of the junction unmatched. Germline assignment: CDR1 SQVTM and CDR2 ANQGSEA. Drawing the rest from reference TRBV29-1 and TRBJ1-2, the complete variable domain is SAVISQKPSRDICQRGTSLTIQCQVDSQVTMMFWYRQQPGQSLTLIATANQGSEATYESGFVIDKFPISRPNLTFSTLTVSNMSPEDSSIYLCSVEDLDRSYGYTFGSGTRLTVV.